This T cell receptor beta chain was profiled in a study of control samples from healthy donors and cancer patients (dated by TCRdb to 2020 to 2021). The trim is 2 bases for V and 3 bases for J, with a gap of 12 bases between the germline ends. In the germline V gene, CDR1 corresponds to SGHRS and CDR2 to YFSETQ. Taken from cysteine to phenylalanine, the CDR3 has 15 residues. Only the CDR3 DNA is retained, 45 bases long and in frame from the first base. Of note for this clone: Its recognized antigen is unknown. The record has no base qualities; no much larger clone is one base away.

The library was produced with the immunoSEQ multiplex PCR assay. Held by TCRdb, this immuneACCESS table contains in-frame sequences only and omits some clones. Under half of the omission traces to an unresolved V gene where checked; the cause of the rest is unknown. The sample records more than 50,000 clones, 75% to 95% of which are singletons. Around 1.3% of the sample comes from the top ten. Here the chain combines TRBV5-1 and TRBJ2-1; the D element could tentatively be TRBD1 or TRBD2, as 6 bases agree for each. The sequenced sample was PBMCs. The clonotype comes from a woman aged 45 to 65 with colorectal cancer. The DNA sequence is TGCGCCAGCAGCTTAGGGGGGCTAGGCTACAATGAGCAGTTCTTC. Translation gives CASSLGGLGYNEQFF. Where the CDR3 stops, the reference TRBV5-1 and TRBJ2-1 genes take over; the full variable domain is KAGVTQTPRYLIKTRGQQVTLSCSPISGHRSVSWYQQTPGQGLQFLFEYFSETQRNKGNFPGRFSGRQFSNSRSEMNVSTLELGDSALYLCASSLGGLGYNEQFFGPGTRLTVL.